One and the same sample provided the 6 T cell receptor beta chains below, sequenced in a study of shared clonotypes between healthy human individuals (dated by TCRdb to the early 2020s). CD8 naive samples were obtained by positive selection for CCR7 among CD45RO-negative cells, yielding a CD45RA+CCR7+ population from which TemRA cells were excluded. The protocol used for the library was the immunoSEQ multiplex PCR assay. TCRdb retrieved this table from immuneACCESS and kept in-frame rearrangements only. Not all clones are present; in checked studies, unresolved V genes account for under half, and no reason is known for the remainder. Present in this sample are under 850,000 clones, 90% to 95% of which were seen just once. The leading ten clones occupy 24% of the sample. The material sequenced was naive CD8+ T cells sorted from blood. Per the publication, the cell subset or site label means: CD45RA+CCR7+. The origin of the receptors is a man aged 25-45 years in good health.

This clone was counted a single time. V gene TRBV4-3 combines with J gene TRBJ1-1; TRBD1 aligns across 9 bases. The CDR3 has 16 amino acids. Germline V gene data show CDR1 as LGHNA and CDR2 as YSLEER. J was trimmed by 6 bases and V by 0 bases; bases with no gene match: 8. The CDR3 DNA is TGCGCCAGCAGCCAAGAGAGACAGGGGGATATGCCTGAAGCTTTCTTT. It is translated as CASSQERQGDMPEAFF.

The chain couples TRBV2 to TRBJ1-1; the D is unclear. There are 13 residues in the CDR3. The germline gives CDR1 SNHLY, CDR2 FYNNEI. V dropped 4 bases and J dropped 0 bases, with 6 bases sitting between them. The CDR3 DNA sequence: TGTGCCAGCAGTGGGATTCTGAACACTGAAGCTTTCTTT. This encodes CASSGILNTEAFF.

V is TRBV29-1 and J is TRBJ2-1, with TRBD2 matching 12 bases. Germline trimming cut 3 bases from V and 6 bases from J; bases unmatched to any gene: 12. Germline V gene sequence: CDR1 SQVTM, CDR2 ANQGSEA. This CDR3 comprises 17 residues. CDR3 sequence: CSVDPIMTSGSLNEQFF. The CDR3 bases are TGCAGCGTTGACCCTATAATGACTAGCGGGAGTCTCAATGAGCAGTTCTTC.

The chain combines TRBV27 with TRBJ1-2, with D possibly matching TRBD1 (6 bases). The CDR3 has 16 residues. Per germline, CDR1 MNHEY and CDR2 SMNVEV (reference sequence). With 4 bases removed from V and 3 bases from J, the gap between germline ends came to 18 bases. CDR3 sequence: CASSSYREPFHYGYTF. The CDR3 DNA is TGTGCCAGCAGTTCGTACAGGGAACCCTTTCACTATGGCTACACCTTC.

The rearrangement links TRBV28 to TRBJ2-1; 8 bases fit TRBD1. This CDR3 comprises 20 residues. Germline V CDR1 and CDR2: MDHEN, SYDVKM. V shed 5 bases and J 1 base; nucleotides not matched to a gene: 19. The CDR3, as DNA: TGTGCCAGCAGTGTCCCGACAGGGGCCGCCATGGTCCGGTCCTACAATGAGCAGTTCTTC. Encoded protein: CASSVPTGAAMVRSYNEQFF.

The chain carries TRBV15 and TRBJ2-3; D is possibly TRBD1 or TRBD2 (5 bases each). The germline V gene has CDR1 LNHNV and CDR2 YYDKDF (reference sequence). V dropped 5 bases and J dropped 6 bases, with 18 bases sitting between them. The CDR3 totals 15 residues. The CDR3, as DNA: TGTGCCACCAGCTCGGGGCCAGGGTTTATCGATACGCAGTATTTT. Translation: CATSSGPGFIDTQYF.